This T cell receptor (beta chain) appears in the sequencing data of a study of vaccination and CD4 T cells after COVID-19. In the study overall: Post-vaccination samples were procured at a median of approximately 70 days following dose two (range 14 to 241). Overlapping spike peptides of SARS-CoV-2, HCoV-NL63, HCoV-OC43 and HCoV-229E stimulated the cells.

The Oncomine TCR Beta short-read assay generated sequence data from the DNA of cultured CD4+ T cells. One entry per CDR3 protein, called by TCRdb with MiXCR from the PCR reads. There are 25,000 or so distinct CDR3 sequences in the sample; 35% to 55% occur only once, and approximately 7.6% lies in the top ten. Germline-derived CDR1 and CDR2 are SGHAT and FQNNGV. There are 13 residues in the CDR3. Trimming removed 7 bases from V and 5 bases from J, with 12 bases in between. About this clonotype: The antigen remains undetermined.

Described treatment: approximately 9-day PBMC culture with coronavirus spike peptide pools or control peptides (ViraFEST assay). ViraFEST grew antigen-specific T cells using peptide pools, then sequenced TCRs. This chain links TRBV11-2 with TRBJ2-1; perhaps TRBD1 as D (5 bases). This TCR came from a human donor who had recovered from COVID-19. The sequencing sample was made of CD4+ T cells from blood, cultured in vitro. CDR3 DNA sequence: TGTGCCAGCACCCTAGGGGCACACAATGAGCAGTTCTTC. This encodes CASTLGAHNEQFF.